Below, one T cell receptor beta chain is given with its context. Its target is unknown. The CDR3 totals 14 residues. The ends were cut back, 8 bases at V and 1 base at J, with 11 bases in the middle. From germline, CDR1 is MDHEN and CDR2 SYDVKM. These data are taken from a study of T cell responses to AZD1222 COVID-19 vaccine. Notes on the study in general: Donors, mostly white British, included more females; clonal diversity was possibly underestimated. Vaccine-associated CD4 TCRs ranged over spike, dominating at 160-218 and 743-854. There were repertoire samples only from the period after the peak T cell response.

The assay was immunoSEQ multiplex PCR, and TCRdb's table has in-frame clones only and misses some. The repertoire has 200,000 to 250,000 clones, about 93% of them found once; the top ten carry approximately 1%. This chain uses TRBV28 with TRBJ2-2; D is possibly TRBD2 (6 bases). This clonotype was sampled from an adult in good health. Material: peripheral blood, obtained on day 0 of MenACWY control vaccination. CDR3: CASLPGLNTGELFF. The DNA for the CDR3 is TGTGCCAGCTTACCGGGACTGAACACCGGGGAGCTGTTTTTT.